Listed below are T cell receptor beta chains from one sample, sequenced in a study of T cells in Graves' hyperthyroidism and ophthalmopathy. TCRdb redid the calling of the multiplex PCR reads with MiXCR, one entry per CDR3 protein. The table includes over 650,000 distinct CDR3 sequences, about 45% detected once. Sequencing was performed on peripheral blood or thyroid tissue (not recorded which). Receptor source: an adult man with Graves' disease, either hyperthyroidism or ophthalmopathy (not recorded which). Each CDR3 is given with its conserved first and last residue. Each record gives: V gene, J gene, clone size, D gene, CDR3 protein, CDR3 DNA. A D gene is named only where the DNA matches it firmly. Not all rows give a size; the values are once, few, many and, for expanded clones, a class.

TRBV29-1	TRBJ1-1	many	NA	CSVALGPKREAFF	TGCAGCGTTGCGCTTGGCCCCAAACGGGAAGCTTTCTTT
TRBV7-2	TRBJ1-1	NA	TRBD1	CASSLWRGPATEAFF	TGTGCCAGCAGCTTATGGAGGGGGCCCGCCACTGAAGCTTTCTTT
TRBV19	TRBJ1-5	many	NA	CASSGSGLNQPQHF	TGTGCCAGTAGCGGTTCGGGCCTCAATCAGCCCCAGCATTTT
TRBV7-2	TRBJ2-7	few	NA	CASSLGSGNEQYF	TGTGCCAGCAGCTTAGGGAGTGGGAACGAGCAGTACTTC
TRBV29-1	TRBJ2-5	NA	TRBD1	CSMSGTAETQYF	TGCAGCATGTCCGGGACAGCGGAGACCCAGTACTTC
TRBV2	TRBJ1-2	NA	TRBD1	CASSELGQANYGYTF	TGTGCCAGCAGTGAGCTGGGACAGGCTAACTATGGCTACACCTTC
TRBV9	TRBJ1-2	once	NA	CASSVDPSRRAYGYTF	TGTGCCAGCAGCGTAGATCCCTCCCGACGGGCGTATGGCTACACCTTC
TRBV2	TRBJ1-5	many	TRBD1	CASSGVGDRRPQHF	TGTGCCAGCAGTGGAGTAGGGGACAGGCGGCCCCAGCATTTT
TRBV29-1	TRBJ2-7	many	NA	CSVEDASSYEQYF	TGCAGCGTTGAAGATGCGAGCTCCTACGAGCAGTACTTC
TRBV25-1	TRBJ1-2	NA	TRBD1	CASSQERDSRYTF	TGTGCCAGCAGCCAAGAACGGGACAGTCGCTACACCTTC
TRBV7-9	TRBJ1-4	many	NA	CASRSPGYNEKLFF	TGTGCCAGCAGAAGTCCAGGTTATAATGAAAAACTGTTTTTT
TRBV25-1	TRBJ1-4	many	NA	CASSEFWSGQTTNEKLFF	TGTGCCAGCAGTGAATTTTGGTCAGGCCAAACAACTAATGAAAAACTGTTTTTT